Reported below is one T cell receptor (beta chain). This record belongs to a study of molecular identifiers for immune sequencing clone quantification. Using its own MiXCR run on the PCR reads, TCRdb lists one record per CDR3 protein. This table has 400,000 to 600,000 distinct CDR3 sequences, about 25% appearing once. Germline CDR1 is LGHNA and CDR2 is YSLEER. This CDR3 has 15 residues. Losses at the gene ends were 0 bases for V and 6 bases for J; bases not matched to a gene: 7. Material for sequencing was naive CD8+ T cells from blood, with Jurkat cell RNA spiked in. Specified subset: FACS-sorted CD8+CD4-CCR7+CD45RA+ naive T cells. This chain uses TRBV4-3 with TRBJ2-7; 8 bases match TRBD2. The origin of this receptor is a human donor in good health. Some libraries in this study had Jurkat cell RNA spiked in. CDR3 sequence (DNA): TGCGCCAGCAGCCAAGATACGGGAGGGCCGGGCGAGCAGTACTTC. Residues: CASSQDTGGPGEQYF.